Listed below are T cell receptor beta chains from one sample, sequenced in a study of blood T cell repertoires in COVID-19. Assay used: immunoSEQ multiplex PCR; TCRdb lists only in-frame clones, some missing. The sample holds approximately 80,000 clones, approximately 78% seen once. Material: peripheral blood. These receptors were obtained from a human donor in a cohort sampled during active COVID-19. CDR3s include the opening cysteine and the closing phenylalanine or tryptophan. D genes are given only for firm matches. Clone size is given for some rows only: seen once, a few or many times, or a class if the clone is expanded.

clone size	V gene	J gene	D gene	CDR3 DNA	CDR3 protein
NA	TRBV5-6	TRBJ1-2	NA	TGTGCCAGCAGCTTGGTGTTCACCGTAGCTAACTATGGCTACACCTTC	CASSLVFTVANYGYTF
NA	TRBV24-1	TRBJ2-2	NA	TGTGCCATTGGGGGGTCGTCGAACACCGGGGAGCTGTTTTTT	CAIGGSSNTGELFF
NA	TRBV9	TRBJ2-3	TRBD1	TGTGCCAGCGCGGTACAGGGGGCTAGAACAGATACGCAGTATTTT	CASAVQGARTDTQYF
NA	TRBV5-1	TRBJ1-1	NA	TGCGCCAGCAGCCCTGGTAGGGGCCTGAACACTGAAGCTTTCTTT	CASSPGRGLNTEAFF
NA	TRBV13	TRBJ2-7	NA	TGTGCCAGCAGCTTTCGTGAGACTAGGAGAATCTACGAGCAGTACTTC	CASSFRETRRIYEQYF
NA	TRBV19	TRBJ1-2	TRBD1	TGTGCCAGTAACACAGGGGCGAATAACTATGGCTACACCTTC	CASNTGANNYGYTF
NA	TRBV6-5	TRBJ2-5	NA	TGTGCCAGCAGTTACTCGACGGGGGTCCAAGAGACCCAGTACTTC	CASSYSTGVQETQYF
NA	TRBV4-1	TRBJ2-7	TRBD2	TGCGCCAGCAGCTATAGCGGGGGACAAACCTACGAGCAGTACTTC	CASSYSGGQTYEQYF
NA	TRBV6-6	TRBJ1-5	NA	TGTGCCAGCATTTACCCTGGGGGGCAGCCCCAGCATTTT	CASIYPGGQPQHF
NA	TRBV9	TRBJ2-3	TRBD2	TGTGCCAGCAGCGTAGAGACTAGCGGCAACACAGATACGCAGTATTTT	CASSVETSGNTDTQYF
NA	TRBV29-1	TRBJ2-3	TRBD1	TGCAGCGGGGGACAGGGGCCAGATACGCAGTATTTT	CSGGQGPDTQYF
NA	TRBV29-1	TRBJ1-2	NA	TGCAGCGTCCCCGCGGCGGGTGCCACCTATGGCTACACCTTC	CSVPAAGATYGYTF
NA	TRBV28	TRBJ2-7	TRBD2	TGTGCCAGCAGTTTTAGGCGGGGGTTCTCCTACGAGCAGTACTTC	CASSFRRGFSYEQYF
once	TRBV4-1	TRBJ1-3	NA	TGCGCCAGCAGCCATGACTACCCGGGCCCGGACGGAAACACCATATATTTT	CASSHDYPGPDGNTIYF
NA	TRBV7-8	TRBJ1-2	NA	TGTGCCAGCAGCTTAGACAGGGCAAACTATGGCTACACCTTC	CASSLDRANYGYTF
NA	TRBV7-3	TRBJ2-1	TRBD2	TGTGCCAGCAGCTTACTAGCGGGGGGTCTAAATGAGCAGTTCTTC	CASSLLAGGLNEQFF
NA	TRBV19	TRBJ1-1	TRBD1	TGTGCCAGTAGTACAGACAGGGTGAACACTGAAGCTTTCTTT	CASSTDRVNTEAFF
NA	TRBV5-4	TRBJ1-2	NA	TGTGCCAGCAGCTGGCAGCGGGGTCACTACACCTTC	CASSWQRGHYTF
NA	TRBV27	TRBJ1-6	NA	TGTGCCAGCAGTTGGGGGGGCAGCCCACTTAATTCACCCCTCCACTTT	CASSWGGSPLNSPLHF
NA	TRBV20-1	TRBJ2-1	TRBD2	TGCAGTGCTAGTAAGCGGGGGACCTACAATGAGCAGTTCTTC	CSASKRGTYNEQFF
NA	TRBV10-3	TRBJ2-5	NA	TGTGCCTGCCAGCGGGCAAATCAAGAGACCCAGTACTTC	CACQRANQETQYF
NA	TRBV7-8	TRBJ1-1	NA	TGTGCCAGCAGCTTAGTACCAGGGGACACTGAAGCTTTCTTT	CASSLVPGDTEAFF
NA	TRBV12-3/TRBV12-4	TRBJ2-5	TRBD1	TGTGCCAGCAGACCGGGACAGCAAGAGACCCAGTACTTC	CASRPGQQETQYF
NA	TRBV4-1	TRBJ2-2	TRBD2	TGCGCCAGCAGCCAAGGGACTAGGAACACCGGGGAGCTGTTTTTT	CASSQGTRNTGELFF
NA	TRBV2	TRBJ2-6	NA	TGTGCCACCTCCTTCCGGCAGGGCTCTGGGGCCAACGTCCTGACTTTC	CATSFRQGSGANVLTF
NA	TRBV2	TRBJ2-4	NA	TGTGCCAGCAGTTTGGCCTCAGCCAAAAACATTCAGTACTTC	CASSLASAKNIQYF
once	TRBV5-1	TRBJ1-4	NA	TGCGCCAGCAGCTTTACAGGGTCAGGCGGGGAAAAACTGTTTTTT	CASSFTGSGGEKLFF
NA	TRBV5-1	TRBJ2-5	TRBD1	TGCGCCAGCAGCTACAGGGGGCCCTTGGGGGAGACCCAGTACTTC	CASSYRGPLGETQYF
NA	TRBV19	TRBJ2-1	TRBD2	TGTGCCAGTAGTGCAGCGGGGGCCCGGTTAAATGAGCAGTTCTTC	CASSAAGARLNEQFF
once	TRBV9	TRBJ1-1	NA	TGTGCCAGCAGCGTAGAGGGACTTATGAACACTGAAGCTTTCTTT	CASSVEGLMNTEAFF
NA	TRBV19	TRBJ2-3	TRBD2	TGTGCCAGTAGTGGGGGACTAGCGGGGGGCCACCCCTCTACAGATACGCAGTATTTT	CASSGGLAGGHPSTDTQYF
NA	TRBV10-3	TRBJ2-4	NA	TGTGCCATCAGTGCGTCCGGACAAGACATTCAGTACTTC	CAISASGQDIQYF
NA	TRBV4-2	TRBJ2-6	NA	TGTGCCAGCAGCCGCGCCCCCCTAGGAGGGGATAGCTCTGGGGCCAACGTCCTGACTTTC	CASSRAPLGGDSSGANVLTF
few	TRBV5-4	TRBJ1-4	TRBD1	TGTGCCAGCAGCTCTGGACAGGGCAGGGAAAAACTGTTTTTT	CASSSGQGREKLFF
NA	TRBV7-3	TRBJ2-1	NA	TGTGCCAGCAGCCGGGACACCTACAATGAGCAGTTCTTC	CASSRDTYNEQFF
NA	TRBV19	TRBJ1-3	NA	TGTGCCAGTGCTTCGGGACTGGGGAGGACCTCTGGAAACACCATATATTTT	CASASGLGRTSGNTIYF
NA	TRBV5-5	TRBJ2-7	TRBD1	TGTGCCAGCAGCTTCCGGGACAGGGGGGTCCACGAGCAGTACTTC	CASSFRDRGVHEQYF
NA	TRBV18	TRBJ2-3	NA	TGTGCCAGCTCACCAGAGTTGGGGGGAACGCAGTATTTT	CASSPELGGTQYF
NA	TRBV6-1	TRBJ1-5	NA	TGTGCCAGCAGTGACAGGGTTCAGCCCCAGCATTTT	CASSDRVQPQHF
NA	TRBV11-1	TRBJ2-3	TRBD2	TGTGCCAGCAGCGGTCGGACTAGCTATACGCAGTATTTT	CASSGRTSYTQYF
NA	TRBV11-2	TRBJ1-1	NA	TGTGCCAGCAGCCCCAACTTGAACACTGAAGCTTTCTTT	CASSPNLNTEAFF
NA	TRBV11-3	TRBJ1-3	TRBD1	TGTGCCAGCAGCTCAGGACAGGGGAGCGGAAACACCATATATTTT	CASSSGQGSGNTIYF
NA	TRBV9	TRBJ1-4	TRBD1	TGTGCCAGCAGTCGGGGACAGGGCGCAACTAATGAAAAACTGTTTTTT	CASSRGQGATNEKLFF
NA	TRBV6-5	TRBJ1-2	TRBD1	TGTGCCAGCACCCGAGGGGGGCAGGGGGACTATGGCTACACCTTC	CASTRGGQGDYGYTF
NA	TRBV4-1	TRBJ1-3	NA	TGCGCCAGCAGCCTTACTAGGTCTGGAAACACCATATATTTT	CASSLTRSGNTIYF
NA	TRBV5-1	TRBJ2-7	TRBD1	TGCGCCAGCAGCTTGGGGGGGACAGCTCTTCCCTACGAGCAGTACTTC	CASSLGGTALPYEQYF
NA	TRBV7-8	TRBJ1-2	NA	TGTGCCAGCAGCCTTCTAGACAGTGTTAACTATGGCTACACCTTC	CASSLLDSVNYGYTF
NA	TRBV5-1	TRBJ1-2	NA	TGCGCCAGCAGCCCCGACAGGTCGCTGGGTGGCTACACCTTC	CASSPDRSLGGYTF
NA	TRBV6-2/TRBV6-3	TRBJ2-3	TRBD1	TGTGCCAGCAGTCACTCCCCGGGACAGGGAACAGATACGCAGTATTTT	CASSHSPGQGTDTQYF
NA	TRBV18	TRBJ1-2	NA	TGTGCCAGCTCACCAGGGCAGCCACAAAACTATGGCTACACCTTC	CASSPGQPQNYGYTF
NA	TRBV14	TRBJ1-6	NA	TGTGCCAGCAGTCAGAACAGTCATTCACCCCTCCACTTT	CASSQNSHSPLHF
once	TRBV15	TRBJ1-2	TRBD1	TGTGCCACCAGCATCCGGGACAGGGGGGTCTATGGCTACACCTTC	CATSIRDRGVYGYTF
NA	TRBV28	TRBJ2-7	NA	TGTGCCAGCACTCCTACCCCCCAGGGTGGCGAGCAGTACTTC	CASTPTPQGGEQYF
NA	TRBV4-1	TRBJ1-5	TRBD1	TGCGCCAGCAGCCAAATCAGGGGGTCGATCGGGCCCCAGCATTTT	CASSQIRGSIGPQHF
NA	TRBV4-1	TRBJ2-3	NA	TGCGCCAGCAGCCAAGCGGGGCGGGGAGCGAGAGATACGCAGTATTTT	CASSQAGRGARDTQYF